This T cell receptor (beta chain) was recorded in a study of human thymus T cells. Whole-study findings and limits: V and J gene usage appeared biased in thymic and blood repertoires.

On this clone itself: Its antigen is undetermined.

Data came from immunoSEQ multiplex PCR; TCRdb stores just in-frame clones and leaves some out. The table records some 78,000 clones, 95% to 98% of them present only once. Corrective heart surgery yielded the resections from which the thymus tissue came. CDR1 is SGHTA, CDR2 FQGNSA, per germline. The CDR3 is 11 residues long. The germline V and J ends were trimmed by 7 bases and 7 bases, with 9 bases remaining between them. The V and J genes are TRBV7-2 and TRBJ2-3; D uncertain. The TCR comes from a boy less than two years old with a congenital heart defect but otherwise immunologically healthy. Sequences were obtained from thymus tissue. The CDR3 DNA reads TGTGCCAGCACCTTGAAAAATACGCAGTATTTT. Translation: CASTLKNTQYF.